There are many counts of the clone carrying this T cell receptor beta chain. This entry belongs to a study of low-dose radiotherapy and immunotherapy resistance in tumors. Background on the study: Every 2 weeks, cohort 1 got 0.5 Gy, reaching 6.5 Gy to the planning target volume. Patients' oral aspirin dose was 300 mg daily across four cycles from cycle 1 day 1. Each fraction given to Cohort 2 every two weeks delivered 1 Gy, and the total reached 13 Gy over 26 weeks.

Documented time point: before trial treatment. The CDR3 loop spans 16 amino acids. Unmatched junction bases numbered 6, after V lost 5 bases and J lost 0 bases. Germline V gives CDR1 SGHTA, CDR2 FQGNSA. cDNA synthesis used a TRAV/TRBV-specific primer set for both chains. The authors amplified TCRs for about 20 PCR cycles with a constant-region primer and a V-primer adapter. mRNA, once isolated, was amplified by in vitro transcription. One entry per CDR3 protein, called by TCRdb with MiXCR from the reads. Of tens of thousands of distinct CDR3 sequences in the sample, 9.4% were seen once. The chain couples TRBV7-2 to TRBJ2-2; 7 nucleotides line up with TRBD1. The clonotype comes from a male donor with prostate cancer. This sample comprised PBMCs, obtained before treatment. The CDR3 DNA sequence: TGTGCCAGCAGCCGAACTGGGACAGCGAACACCGGGGAGCTGTTTTTT. This gives the protein CASSRTGTANTGELFF.